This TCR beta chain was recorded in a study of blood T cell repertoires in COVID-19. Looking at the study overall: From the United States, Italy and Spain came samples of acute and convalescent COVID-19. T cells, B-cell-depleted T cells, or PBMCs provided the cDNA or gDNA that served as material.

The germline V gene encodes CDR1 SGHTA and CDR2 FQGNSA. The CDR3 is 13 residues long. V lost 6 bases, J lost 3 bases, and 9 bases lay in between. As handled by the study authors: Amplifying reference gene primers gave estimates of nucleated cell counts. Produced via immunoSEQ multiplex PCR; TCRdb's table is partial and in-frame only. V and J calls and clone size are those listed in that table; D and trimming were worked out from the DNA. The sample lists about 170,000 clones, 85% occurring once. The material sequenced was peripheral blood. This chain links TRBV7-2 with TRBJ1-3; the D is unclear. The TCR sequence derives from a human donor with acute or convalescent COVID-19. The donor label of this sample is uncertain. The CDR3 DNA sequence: TGTGCCAGCAGGGGCGGGAGTGGAAACACCATATATTTT. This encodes CASRGGSGNTIYF.